This TCR beta chain was recovered during a study of lymphopenia after photon versus proton radiotherapy. Profiled with immunoSEQ multiplex PCR; TCRdb holds only in-frame clones, not every one. The sample comprises tens of thousands of clones, around 85% of which are singletons, and 2.1% rests with the top ten. CDR1 MNHNS and CDR2 SASEGT come from the germline V gene. With 4 bases removed from V and 4 bases from J, the gap between germline ends came to 15 bases. CDR3 length: 15 amino acids. The material was peripheral blood, obtained from a patient treated with proton-based radiotherapy. The receptor comes from a man in his sixties with pancreatic cancer. V and J are TRBV6-1 and TRBJ2-3; possibly TRBD1 for D (6 bases). CDR3 sequence reads: CASSVPGVIADTQYF. The CDR3, as DNA: TGTGCCAGCAGTGTTCCAGGGGTCATAGCAGATACGCAGTATTTT.